A selection of T cell receptor beta chains follows, all from one sample in a study of regulatory T cells in long-lasting Graves disease. From the multiplex PCR reads, TCRdb called clonotypes with MiXCR, one entry per CDR3 protein. Of some 250,000 distinct CDR3 sequences detected, approximately 16% appear once; the ten largest clones hold roughly 23%. The starting material was peripheral blood mononuclear cells (PBMCs), obtained at new diagnosis, from a patient treated with antithyroid drugs. The receptors were gathered from a female donor with Graves disease. The CDR3 runs from the conserved cysteine through the conserved F or W. The order of the fields is V gene, clone size, J gene, D gene, CDR3 protein, CDR3 DNA. The D gene is left open where the match is weak. The listing skips clone size in some rows; elsewhere it reads once, few, many or a size class.

V gene: TRBV11-3
clone size: NA
J gene: TRBJ2-5
D gene: TRBD2
CDR3 protein: CASSLREWQETQYF
CDR3 DNA: TGTGCCAGCAGCTTGCGGGAGTGGCAAGAGACCCAGTACTTC

V gene: TRBV29-1
clone size: many
J gene: TRBJ2-3
D gene: TRBD2
CDR3 protein: CSSSGSLPDTQYF
CDR3 DNA: TGCAGCTCTAGCGGTTCTTTACCAGATACGCAGTATTTT

V gene: TRBV18
clone size: many
J gene: TRBJ2-3
D gene: NA
CDR3 protein: CASSPRESPDTQYF
CDR3 DNA: TGTGCCAGCTCCCCCAGGGAGTCCCCTGATACGCAGTATTTT

V gene: TRBV12-3/TRBV12-4
clone size: many
J gene: TRBJ1-5
D gene: NA
CDR3 protein: CASSNRQEVVPQHF
CDR3 DNA: TGTGCCAGCAGTAATCGACAGGAGGTCGTGCCCCAGCATTTT

V gene: TRBV6-2/TRBV6-3
clone size: many
J gene: TRBJ2-3
D gene: NA
CDR3 protein: CASSYSQGTDTQYF
CDR3 DNA: TGTGCCAGCAGTTACTCCCAGGGCACAGATACGCAGTATTTT

V gene: TRBV12-3/TRBV12-4
clone size: many
J gene: TRBJ2-4
D gene: TRBD2
CDR3 protein: CASSLGRADIQYF
CDR3 DNA: TGTGCCAGCAGCCTGGGGAGGGCTGACATTCAGTACTTC

V gene: TRBV6-5
clone size: few
J gene: TRBJ2-7
D gene: TRBD2
CDR3 protein: CASSYLSSGQIYEQYF
CDR3 DNA: TGTGCCAGCAGTTACCTTTCTAGCGGCCAAATCTACGAGCAGTACTTC

V gene: TRBV18
clone size: many
J gene: TRBJ1-1
D gene: TRBD1
CDR3 protein: CASSPGGQGTEAFF
CDR3 DNA: TGTGCCAGCTCACCAGGGGGACAGGGCACTGAAGCTTTCTTT

V gene: TRBV7-3
clone size: once
J gene: TRBJ1-1
D gene: TRBD1
CDR3 protein: CASSPTGGTTTEAFF
CDR3 DNA: TGTGCCAGCAGCCCAACAGGGGGCACGACCACTGAAGCTTTCTTT

V gene: TRBV6-5
clone size: many
J gene: TRBJ2-2
D gene: TRBD2
CDR3 protein: CASSYLGLAGLNTGELFF
CDR3 DNA: TGTGCCAGCAGTTATCTGGGACTAGCGGGTCTCAACACCGGGGAGCTGTTTTTT

V gene: TRBV7-8
clone size: many
J gene: TRBJ2-2
D gene: NA
CDR3 protein: CASSLLQNTGELFF
CDR3 DNA: TGTGCCAGCAGCTTATTGCAGAACACCGGGGAGCTGTTTTTT

V gene: TRBV15
clone size: many
J gene: TRBJ2-6
D gene: NA
CDR3 protein: CATSRDRRSGANVLTF
CDR3 DNA: TGTGCCACCAGCAGAGATCGGCGGTCTGGGGCCAACGTCCTGACTTTC

V gene: TRBV9
clone size: NA
J gene: TRBJ2-1
D gene: NA
CDR3 protein: CASGRGWSSYNEQFF
CDR3 DNA: TGTGCCAGCGGTCGCGGGTGGAGCTCCTACAATGAGCAGTTCTTC

V gene: TRBV6-1
clone size: many
J gene: TRBJ2-5
D gene: NA
CDR3 protein: CASSKTQDPKETQYF
CDR3 DNA: TGTGCCAGCAGTAAAACACAGGATCCGAAAGAGACCCAGTACTTC

V gene: TRBV12-3/TRBV12-4
clone size: many
J gene: TRBJ2-2
D gene: TRBD2
CDR3 protein: CASSLSYGGGSGRGTGELFF
CDR3 DNA: TGTGCCAGCAGTTTATCGTATGGTGGTGGTAGCGGGAGAGGGACCGGGGAGCTGTTTTTT

V gene: TRBV7-2
clone size: many
J gene: TRBJ1-3
D gene: NA
CDR3 protein: CASSPLSGNTIYF
CDR3 DNA: TGTGCCAGCAGCCCTCTAAGTGGAAACACCATATATTTT

V gene: TRBV6-1
clone size: NA
J gene: TRBJ2-6
D gene: NA
CDR3 protein: CASTLLGDSGANVLTF
CDR3 DNA: TGTGCCAGCACCCTACTCGGGGACTCTGGGGCCAACGTCCTGACTTTC

V gene: TRBV6-2/TRBV6-3
clone size: NA
J gene: TRBJ2-3
D gene: NA
CDR3 protein: CASSYSSPWDTQYF
CDR3 DNA: TGTGCCAGCAGTTATAGCAGCCCCTGGGATACGCAGTATTTT

V gene: TRBV4-2
clone size: many
J gene: TRBJ2-1
D gene: NA
CDR3 protein: CASSQVRTEYNEQFF
CDR3 DNA: TGTGCCAGCAGCCAAGTCCGGACAGAGTACAATGAGCAGTTCTTC

V gene: TRBV2
clone size: many
J gene: TRBJ1-6
D gene: NA
CDR3 protein: CASSEALTYSYNSPLHF
CDR3 DNA: TGTGCCAGCAGTGAAGCGCTTACTTATTCCTATAATTCACCCCTCCACTTT

V gene: TRBV20-1
clone size: NA
J gene: TRBJ1-3
D gene: TRBD1
CDR3 protein: CSAPDRKRGNTIYF
CDR3 DNA: TGCAGTGCGCCGGACAGGAAAAGGGGAAACACCATATATTTT

V gene: TRBV9
clone size: many
J gene: TRBJ2-1
D gene: NA
CDR3 protein: CASSVEGRGSNEQFF
CDR3 DNA: TGTGCCAGCAGCGTAGAAGGTCGGGGAAGCAATGAGCAGTTCTTC

V gene: TRBV7-2
clone size: many
J gene: TRBJ2-4
D gene: TRBD1
CDR3 protein: CASSRTRDRAHIQYF
CDR3 DNA: TGTGCCAGCAGCCGCACCCGGGACAGGGCTCACATTCAGTACTTC

V gene: TRBV7-2
clone size: many
J gene: TRBJ2-5
D gene: TRBD1
CDR3 protein: CASSLGTGSQETQYF
CDR3 DNA: TGTGCCAGCAGCTTGGGGACAGGGTCCCAAGAGACCCAGTACTTC

V gene: TRBV5-1
clone size: NA
J gene: TRBJ2-5
D gene: NA
CDR3 protein: CASSSYRTQETQYF
CDR3 DNA: TGCGCCAGCAGCTCCTACAGGACCCAAGAGACCCAGTACTTC

V gene: TRBV2
clone size: many
J gene: TRBJ1-4
D gene: NA
CDR3 protein: CASIRANEKLFF
CDR3 DNA: TGTGCCAGCATCCGAGCGAATGAAAAACTGTTTTTT

V gene: TRBV18
clone size: many
J gene: TRBJ1-6
D gene: TRBD1
CDR3 protein: CASTGQANSPLHF
CDR3 DNA: TGTGCCAGCACCGGACAGGCTAATTCACCCCTCCACTTT

V gene: TRBV7-9
clone size: many
J gene: TRBJ2-1
D gene: NA
CDR3 protein: CASRSSGASAHNEQFF
CDR3 DNA: TGTGCCAGCAGGTCAAGTGGGGCTAGCGCACACAATGAGCAGTTCTTC

V gene: TRBV20-1
clone size: many
J gene: TRBJ1-3
D gene: NA
CDR3 protein: CSAPADSGNTIYF
CDR3 DNA: TGCAGTGCCCCAGCAGACTCTGGAAACACCATATATTTT

V gene: TRBV10-3
clone size: NA
J gene: TRBJ1-2
D gene: NA
CDR3 protein: CAGGDGGLGGYTF
CDR3 DNA: TGTGCCGGCGGCGACGGGGGTCTGGGAGGCTACACCTTC

V gene: TRBV29-1
clone size: NA
J gene: TRBJ1-1
D gene: TRBD1
CDR3 protein: CSLQQGAVGTEAFF
CDR3 DNA: TGCAGCTTACAACAGGGGGCTGTTGGCACTGAAGCTTTCTTT

V gene: TRBV15
clone size: many
J gene: TRBJ1-2
D gene: NA
CDR3 protein: CATSRFPGAANYGYTF
CDR3 DNA: TGTGCCACCAGCCGATTCCCAGGGGCCGCTAACTATGGCTACACCTTC

V gene: TRBV6-2/TRBV6-3
clone size: many
J gene: TRBJ2-3
D gene: TRBD2
CDR3 protein: CASSYRAGGNTDTQYF
CDR3 DNA: TGTGCCAGCAGTTACAGGGCGGGAGGTAACACAGATACGCAGTATTTT

V gene: TRBV5-4
clone size: few
J gene: TRBJ1-6
D gene: TRBD1
CDR3 protein: CASSPGTGFDNSPLHF
CDR3 DNA: TGTGCCAGCAGCCCCGGGACAGGGTTTGATAATTCACCCCTCCACTTT

V gene: TRBV14
clone size: NA
J gene: TRBJ2-3
D gene: TRBD2
CDR3 protein: CASSLRLAVGTDTQYF
CDR3 DNA: TGTGCCAGCAGCCTTAGACTAGCGGTGGGCACAGATACGCAGTATTTT

V gene: TRBV29-1
clone size: many
J gene: TRBJ1-1
D gene: NA
CDR3 protein: CSVEEGSEAFF
CDR3 DNA: TGCAGCGTTGAAGAAGGCAGTGAAGCTTTCTTT

V gene: TRBV5-4
clone size: NA
J gene: TRBJ1-2
D gene: TRBD1
CDR3 protein: CASSPDLAGTENYGYTF
CDR3 DNA: TGTGCCAGCAGTCCCGACTTAGCCGGGACAGAGAACTATGGCTACACCTTC

V gene: TRBV12-3/TRBV12-4
clone size: NA
J gene: TRBJ2-1
D gene: TRBD1
CDR3 protein: CASSWDSFSSYNEQFF
CDR3 DNA: TGTGCCAGCAGTTGGGACAGTTTTAGCTCCTACAATGAGCAGTTCTTC

V gene: TRBV6-2/TRBV6-3
clone size: many
J gene: TRBJ2-3
D gene: NA
CDR3 protein: CASSYSSGGTDTQYF
CDR3 DNA: TGTGCCAGCAGTTACTCTAGCGGAGGCACAGATACGCAGTATTTT

V gene: TRBV12-3/TRBV12-4
clone size: many
J gene: TRBJ1-3
D gene: TRBD1
CDR3 protein: CASRTGLSGNTIYF
CDR3 DNA: TGTGCCAGCAGGACAGGGCTCTCTGGAAACACCATATATTTT

V gene: TRBV6-2/TRBV6-3
clone size: few
J gene: TRBJ2-7
D gene: NA
CDR3 protein: CASNWGREYEQYF
CDR3 DNA: TGTGCCAGCAATTGGGGCAGGGAATACGAGCAGTACTTC

V gene: TRBV12-3/TRBV12-4
clone size: many
J gene: TRBJ2-7
D gene: NA
CDR3 protein: CASASGGAEYYEQYF
CDR3 DNA: TGTGCCAGCGCCTCGGGGGGCGCGGAGTACTACGAGCAGTACTTC

V gene: TRBV3-1
clone size: many
J gene: TRBJ2-5
D gene: NA
CDR3 protein: CASSRTEGGETQYF
CDR3 DNA: TGTGCCAGCAGCCGGACAGAGGGAGGGGAGACCCAGTACTTC

V gene: TRBV9
clone size: few
J gene: TRBJ2-7
D gene: TRBD2
CDR3 protein: CASSVEGTSGRRYEQYF
CDR3 DNA: TGTGCCAGCAGCGTAGAGGGGACTAGCGGGAGAAGGTACGAGCAGTACTTC

V gene: TRBV30
clone size: NA
J gene: TRBJ2-2
D gene: NA
CDR3 protein: CAWSVQAATTGELFF
CDR3 DNA: TGTGCCTGGAGTGTACAAGCCGCTACCACCGGGGAGCTGTTTTTT

V gene: TRBV19
clone size: few
J gene: TRBJ2-1
D gene: TRBD1
CDR3 protein: CASSFDGTAFYNEQFF
CDR3 DNA: TGTGCCAGTAGTTTCGATGGGACAGCATTCTACAATGAGCAGTTCTTC

V gene: TRBV27
clone size: many
J gene: TRBJ2-2
D gene: NA
CDR3 protein: CASRRQPANTGELFF
CDR3 DNA: TGTGCCAGCAGAAGACAGCCCGCGAACACCGGGGAGCTGTTTTTT

V gene: TRBV6-9
clone size: NA
J gene: TRBJ1-1
D gene: NA
CDR3 protein: CASSSNPGGAEAFF
CDR3 DNA: TGTGCCAGCAGTTCGAACCCCGGGGGAGCTGAAGCTTTCTTT

V gene: TRBV2
clone size: many
J gene: TRBJ1-1
D gene: NA
CDR3 protein: CASSEGGGWGARVEAFF
CDR3 DNA: TGTGCCAGCAGTGAAGGAGGAGGGTGGGGGGCGCGGGTTGAAGCTTTCTTT

V gene: TRBV20-1
clone size: many
J gene: TRBJ2-3
D gene: TRBD2
CDR3 protein: CSAPGMGLAATDTQYF
CDR3 DNA: TGCAGTGCCCCTGGGATGGGCCTAGCGGCCACAGATACGCAGTATTTT

V gene: TRBV11-2
clone size: many
J gene: TRBJ2-7
D gene: NA
CDR3 protein: CASSLEATITSYEQYF
CDR3 DNA: TGTGCCAGCAGCTTAGAGGCAACCATCACCTCCTACGAGCAGTACTTC

V gene: TRBV7-6
clone size: NA
J gene: TRBJ2-1
D gene: NA
CDR3 protein: CASSLVGYTYNEQFF
CDR3 DNA: TGTGCCAGCAGCTTAGTCGGGTATACCTACAATGAGCAGTTCTTC

V gene: TRBV7-6
clone size: many
J gene: TRBJ1-2
D gene: NA
CDR3 protein: CASSLTPQANYGYTF
CDR3 DNA: TGTGCCAGCAGCTTGACACCCCAAGCTAACTATGGCTACACCTTC

V gene: TRBV6-1
clone size: many
J gene: TRBJ2-1
D gene: NA
CDR3 protein: CASSEAWGRTYNEQFF
CDR3 DNA: TGTGCCAGCAGTGAAGCTTGGGGTAGGACCTACAATGAGCAGTTCTTC

V gene: TRBV24-1
clone size: NA
J gene: TRBJ2-7
D gene: NA
CDR3 protein: CATSDPPGHEQYF
CDR3 DNA: TGTGCCACCAGTGATCCCCCCGGGCACGAGCAGTACTTC

V gene: TRBV10-3
clone size: many
J gene: TRBJ1-1
D gene: TRBD1
CDR3 protein: CAISEGQGGTEAFF
CDR3 DNA: TGTGCCATCAGTGAGGGACAGGGAGGCACTGAAGCTTTCTTT

V gene: TRBV6-1
clone size: many
J gene: TRBJ2-7
D gene: TRBD1
CDR3 protein: CASSVGQGLEQYF
CDR3 DNA: TGTGCCAGCAGTGTGGGACAGGGTCTCGAGCAGTACTTC